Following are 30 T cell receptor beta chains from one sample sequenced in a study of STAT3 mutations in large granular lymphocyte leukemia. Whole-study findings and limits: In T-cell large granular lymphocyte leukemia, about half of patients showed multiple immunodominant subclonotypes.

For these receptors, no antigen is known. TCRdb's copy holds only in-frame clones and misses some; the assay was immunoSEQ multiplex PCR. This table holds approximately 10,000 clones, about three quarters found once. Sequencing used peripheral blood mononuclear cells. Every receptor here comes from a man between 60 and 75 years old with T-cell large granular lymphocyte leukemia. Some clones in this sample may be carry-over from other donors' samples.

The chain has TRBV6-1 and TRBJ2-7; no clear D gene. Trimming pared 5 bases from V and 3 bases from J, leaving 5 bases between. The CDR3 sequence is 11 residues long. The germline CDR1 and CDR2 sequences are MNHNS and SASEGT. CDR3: CASSTGYEQYF. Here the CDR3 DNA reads TGTGCCAGCAGTACGGGCTACGAGCAGTACTTC.

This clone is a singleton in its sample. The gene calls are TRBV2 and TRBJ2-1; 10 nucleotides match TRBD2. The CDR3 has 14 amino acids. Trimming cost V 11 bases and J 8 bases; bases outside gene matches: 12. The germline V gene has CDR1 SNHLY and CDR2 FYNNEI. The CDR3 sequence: CAAGAGGRYHEQFF. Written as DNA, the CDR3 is TGTGCCGCCGGAGCGGGAGGGCGTTACCATGAGCAGTTCTTC. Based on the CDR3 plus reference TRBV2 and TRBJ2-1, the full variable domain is EPEVTQTPSHQVTQMGQEVILRCVPISNHLYFYWYRQILGQKVEFLVSFYNNEISEKSEIFDDQFSVERPDGSNFTLKIRSTKLEDSAMYFCAAGAGGRYHEQFFGPGTRLTVL.

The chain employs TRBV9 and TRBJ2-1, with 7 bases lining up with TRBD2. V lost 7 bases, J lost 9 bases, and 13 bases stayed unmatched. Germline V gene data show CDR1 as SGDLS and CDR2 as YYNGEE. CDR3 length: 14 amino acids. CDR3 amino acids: CASELGIGEGEQFF. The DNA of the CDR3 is TGTGCCAGCGAGTTGGGGATTGGGGAGGGTGAGCAGTTCTTC.

DNA of the CDR3: TGTGCCAGCAGCCAAGAGTTCGGACAGGAGTTTTTT. Residues: CASSQEFGQEFF. The chain is built from TRBV14 and TRBJ2-2; TRBD1 matches at 7 bases. Trimming at V came to 0 bases and at J to 16 bases, leaving 5 bases not matched to a gene. Germline V CDR1 and CDR2: SGHDN, FVKESK. This CDR3 is built from 12 residues.

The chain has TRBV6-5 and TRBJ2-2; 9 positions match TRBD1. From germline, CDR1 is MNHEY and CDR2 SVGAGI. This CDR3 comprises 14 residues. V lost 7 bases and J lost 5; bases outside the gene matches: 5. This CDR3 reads CASNWDRVTGELFF. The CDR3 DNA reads TGTGCCAGCAACTGGGACAGGGTAACCGGGGAGCTGTTTTTT.

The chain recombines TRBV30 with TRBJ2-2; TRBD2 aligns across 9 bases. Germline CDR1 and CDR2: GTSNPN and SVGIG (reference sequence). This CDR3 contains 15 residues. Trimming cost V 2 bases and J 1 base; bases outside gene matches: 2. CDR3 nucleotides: TGTGCCTGGAGTAGACTAGCGGTGAACACCGGGGAGCTGTTTTTT. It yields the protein CAWSRLAVNTGELFF. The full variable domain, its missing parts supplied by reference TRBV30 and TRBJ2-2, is SQTIHQWPATLVQPVGSPLSLECTVEGTSNPNLYWYRQAAGRGLQLLFYSVGIGQISSEVPQNLSASRPQDRQFILSSKKLLLSDSGFYLCAWSRLAVNTGELFFGEGSRLTVL.

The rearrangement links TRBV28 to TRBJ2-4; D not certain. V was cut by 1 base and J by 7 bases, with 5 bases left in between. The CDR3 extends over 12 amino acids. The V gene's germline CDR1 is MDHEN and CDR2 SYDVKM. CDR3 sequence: CASSLSSNIQYF. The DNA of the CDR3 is TGTGCCAGCAGTTTATCCTCTAACATTCAGTACTTC.

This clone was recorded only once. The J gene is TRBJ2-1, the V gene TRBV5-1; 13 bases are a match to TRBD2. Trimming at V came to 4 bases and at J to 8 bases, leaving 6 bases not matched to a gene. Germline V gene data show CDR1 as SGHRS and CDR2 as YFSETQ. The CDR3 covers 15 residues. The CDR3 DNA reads TGCGCCAGCAGCCCCGGGACTAGCGGGATAGATGAGCAGTTCTTC. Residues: CASSPGTSGIDEQFF.

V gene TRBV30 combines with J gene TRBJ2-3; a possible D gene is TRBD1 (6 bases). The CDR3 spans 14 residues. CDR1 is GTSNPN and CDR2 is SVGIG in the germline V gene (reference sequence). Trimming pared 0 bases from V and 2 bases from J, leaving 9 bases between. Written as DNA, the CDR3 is TGTGCCTGGAGTGTAGGACAGTACACAGATACGCAGTATTTT. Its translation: CAWSVGQYTDTQYF.

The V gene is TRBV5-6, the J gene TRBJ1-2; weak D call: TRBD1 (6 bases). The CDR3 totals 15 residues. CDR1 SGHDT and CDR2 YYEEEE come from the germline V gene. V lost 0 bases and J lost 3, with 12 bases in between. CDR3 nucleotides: TGTGCCAGCAGCTTGGCCATCAGGGGTGACTATGGCTACACCTTC. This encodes CASSLAIRGDYGYTF.

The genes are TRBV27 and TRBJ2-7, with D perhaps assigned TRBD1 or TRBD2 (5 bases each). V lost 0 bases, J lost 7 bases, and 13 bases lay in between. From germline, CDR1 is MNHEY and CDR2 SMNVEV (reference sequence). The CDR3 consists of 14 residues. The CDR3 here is CASSLSSGAGEQYF. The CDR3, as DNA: TGTGCCAGCAGTTTATCCTCCGGGGCTGGAGAGCAGTACTTC.

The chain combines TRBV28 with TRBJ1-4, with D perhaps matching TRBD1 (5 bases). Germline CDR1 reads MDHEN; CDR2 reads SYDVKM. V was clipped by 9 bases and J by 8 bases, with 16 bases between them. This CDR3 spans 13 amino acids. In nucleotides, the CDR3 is TGTGCCAGTGGGACTCCGAATGAGGAAAAACTGTTTTTT. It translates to CASGTPNEEKLFF. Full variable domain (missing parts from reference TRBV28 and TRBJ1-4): DVKVTQSSRYLVKRTGEKVFLECVQDMDHENMFWYRQDPGLGLRLIYFSYDVKMKEKGDIPEGYSVSREKKERFSLILESASTNQTSMYLCASGTPNEEKLFFGSGTQLSVL.

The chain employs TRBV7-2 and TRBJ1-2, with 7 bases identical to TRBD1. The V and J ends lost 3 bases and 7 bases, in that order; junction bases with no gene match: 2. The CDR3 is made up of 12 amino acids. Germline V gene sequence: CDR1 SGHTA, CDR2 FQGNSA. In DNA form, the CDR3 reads TGTGCCAGCAGCTTCGACAGGGTTGGCTACACCTTC. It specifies CASSFDRVGYTF.

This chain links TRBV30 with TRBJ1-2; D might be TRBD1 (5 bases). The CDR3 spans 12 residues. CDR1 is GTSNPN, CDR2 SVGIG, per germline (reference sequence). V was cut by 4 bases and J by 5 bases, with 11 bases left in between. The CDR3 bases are TGTGCCTGGAAAGGGGAGGGATATGGCTACACCTTC. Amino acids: CAWKGEGYGYTF.

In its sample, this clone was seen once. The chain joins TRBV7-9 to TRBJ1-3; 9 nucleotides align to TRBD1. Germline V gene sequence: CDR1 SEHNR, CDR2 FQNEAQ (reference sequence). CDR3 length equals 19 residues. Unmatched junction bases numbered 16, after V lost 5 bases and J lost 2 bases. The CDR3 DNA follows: TGTGCCAGCAGCAAGACCGGGACAGGGCTTCTTTGGGCTGGAAACACCATATATTTT. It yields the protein CASSKTGTGLLWAGNTIYF.

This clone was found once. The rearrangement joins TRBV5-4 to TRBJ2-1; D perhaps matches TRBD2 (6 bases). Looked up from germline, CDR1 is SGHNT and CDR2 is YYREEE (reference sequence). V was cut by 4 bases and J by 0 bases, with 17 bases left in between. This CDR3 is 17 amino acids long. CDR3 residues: CASSPGGARGSYNEQFF. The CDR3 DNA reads TGTGCCAGCAGCCCCGGGGGAGCCCGTGGCTCCTACAATGAGCAGTTCTTC. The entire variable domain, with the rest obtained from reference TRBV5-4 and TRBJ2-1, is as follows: ETGVTQSPTHLIKTRGQQVTLRCSSQSGHNTVSWYQQALGQGPQFIFQYYREEENGRGNFPPRFSGLQFPNYSSELNVNALELDDSALYLCASSPGGARGSYNEQFFGPGTRLTVL.

DNA of the CDR3: TGTGCCAGCTCACCAACGGGGGTAGGAGACACTGAAGCTTTCTTT. Its translation is CASSPTGVGDTEAFF. V is TRBV18 and J is TRBJ1-1, with D perhaps TRBD1 (5 bases). CDR1 and CDR2 (germline): KGHSH, LQKENI. V lost 2 bases and J 3 bases, leaving 13 bases between the germline ends. The CDR3 contains 15 residues. Supplemented by reference TRBV18 and TRBJ1-1, the full variable domain reads NAGVMQNPRHLVRRRGQEARLRCSPMKGHSHVYWYRQLPEEGLKFMVYLQKENIIDESGMPKERFSAEFPKEGPSILRIQQVVRGDSAAYFCASSPTGVGDTEAFFGQGTRLTVV.

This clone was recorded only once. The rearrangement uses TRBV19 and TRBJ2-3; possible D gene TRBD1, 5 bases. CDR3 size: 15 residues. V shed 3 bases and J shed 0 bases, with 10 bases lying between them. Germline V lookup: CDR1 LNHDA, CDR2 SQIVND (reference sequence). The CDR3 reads CASSMTDTSTDTQYF. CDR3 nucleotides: TGTGCCAGTAGTATGACAGATACTAGCACAGATACGCAGTATTTT.

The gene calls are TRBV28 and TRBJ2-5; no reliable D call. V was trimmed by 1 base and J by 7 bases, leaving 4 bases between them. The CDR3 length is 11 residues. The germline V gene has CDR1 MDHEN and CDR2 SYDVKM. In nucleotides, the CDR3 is TGTGCCAGCAGTTTATTGGGGACCCAGTACTTC. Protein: CASSLLGTQYF.

DNA of the CDR3: TGTGCCAGCAGACAGGGGGATTCAACTAATGAAAAACTGTTTTTT. Residues: CASRQGDSTNEKLFF. The J gene is TRBJ1-4, the V gene TRBV27; 8 bases fit TRBD1. After removal of 6 bases from V and 0 bases from J, the junction contained 3 bases not matched to a gene. Per the germline V gene, CDR1 is MNHEY and CDR2 is SMNVEV (reference sequence). CDR3 length: 15 residues.

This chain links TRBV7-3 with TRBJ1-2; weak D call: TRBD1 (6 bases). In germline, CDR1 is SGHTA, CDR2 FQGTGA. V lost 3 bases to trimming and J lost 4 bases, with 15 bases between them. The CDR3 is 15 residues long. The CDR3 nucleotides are TGTGCCAGCAGCTTCAATCACCTGGACAGCTATGGCTACACCTTC. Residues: CASSFNHLDSYGYTF.

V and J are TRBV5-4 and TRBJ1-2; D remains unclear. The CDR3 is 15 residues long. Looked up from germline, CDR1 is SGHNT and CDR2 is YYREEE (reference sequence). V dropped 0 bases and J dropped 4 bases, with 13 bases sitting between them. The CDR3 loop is CASSLEGRRAYGYTF. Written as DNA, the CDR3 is TGTGCCAGCAGCTTGGAAGGACGGCGGGCCTATGGCTACACCTTC.

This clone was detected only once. As DNA, the CDR3 is TGTGCCAGCAAAGAGGCGGCCGCGATCGGCGAAAAACTGTTTTTT. Its translation: CASKEAAAIGEKLFF. The chain has TRBV7-8 and TRBJ1-4; no clear D. V was cut by 7 bases and J by 8 bases, with 20 bases left in between. This CDR3 spans 15 amino acids. The V gene's germline CDR1 is SGHVS and CDR2 FQNEAQ.

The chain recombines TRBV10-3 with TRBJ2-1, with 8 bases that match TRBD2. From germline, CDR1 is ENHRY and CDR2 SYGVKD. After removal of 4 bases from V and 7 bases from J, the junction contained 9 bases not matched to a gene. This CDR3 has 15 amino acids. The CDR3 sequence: CAISASSGRENEQFF. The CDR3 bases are TGTGCCATCAGTGCGTCCAGCGGGAGAGAAAATGAGCAGTTCTTC.

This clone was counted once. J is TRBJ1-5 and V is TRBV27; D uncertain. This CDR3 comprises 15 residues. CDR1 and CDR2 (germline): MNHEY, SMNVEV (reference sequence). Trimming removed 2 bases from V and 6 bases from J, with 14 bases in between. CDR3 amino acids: CASSLQGYGGQPQHF. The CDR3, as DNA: TGTGCCAGCAGTTTACAAGGTTACGGTGGTCAGCCCCAGCATTTT.

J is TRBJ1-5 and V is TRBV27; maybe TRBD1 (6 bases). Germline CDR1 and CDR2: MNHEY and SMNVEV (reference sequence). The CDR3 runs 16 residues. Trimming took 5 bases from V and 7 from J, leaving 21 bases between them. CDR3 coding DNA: TGTGCCAGCAGTCCGAAGCGACAGGCCCTGGGGCAGCCCCAGCATTTT. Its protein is CASSPKRQALGQPQHF.

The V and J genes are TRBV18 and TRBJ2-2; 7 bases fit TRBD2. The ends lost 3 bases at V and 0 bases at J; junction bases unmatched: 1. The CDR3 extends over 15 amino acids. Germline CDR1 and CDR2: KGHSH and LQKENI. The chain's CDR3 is CASSPLAANTGELFF. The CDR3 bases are TGTGCCAGCTCACCCCTAGCGGCGAACACCGGGGAGCTGTTTTTT. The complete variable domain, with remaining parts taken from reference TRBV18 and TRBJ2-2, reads NAGVMQNPRHLVRRRGQEARLRCSPMKGHSHVYWYRQLPEEGLKFMVYLQKENIIDESGMPKERFSAEFPKEGPSILRIQQVVRGDSAAYFCASSPLAANTGELFFGEGSRLTVL.

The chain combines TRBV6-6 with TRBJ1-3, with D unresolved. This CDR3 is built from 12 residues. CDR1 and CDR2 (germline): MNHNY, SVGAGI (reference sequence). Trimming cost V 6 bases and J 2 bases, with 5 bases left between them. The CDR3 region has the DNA TGTGCCAGCAGGGGCACTGGAAACACCATATATTTT. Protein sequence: CASRGTGNTIYF.

The CDR3 DNA reads TGTGCCAGCAGCATTAACCCGTCCTATGGCTACACCTTC. This sequence encodes CASSINPSYGYTF. This rearrangement joins TRBV7-9 to TRBJ1-2; the D is unclear. CDR3 length: 13 residues. CDR1 is SEHNR and CDR2 is FQNEAQ in the germline V gene (reference sequence). V was shortened by 5 bases and J by 4 bases, with 11 bases between the two germline ends.

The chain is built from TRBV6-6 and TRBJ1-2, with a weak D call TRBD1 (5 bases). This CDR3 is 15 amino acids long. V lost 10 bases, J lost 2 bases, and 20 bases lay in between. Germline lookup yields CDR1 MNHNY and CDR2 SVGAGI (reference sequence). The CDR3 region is CATLQTQGTNYGYTF. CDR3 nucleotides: TGTGCCACCCTTCAGACTCAGGGTACCAACTATGGCTACACCTTC.